What follows describes a single T cell receptor beta chain. Germline V CDR1 and CDR2: SGHTA, FQGNSA. This CDR3 is 14 amino acids long. Trimming stripped 4 bases from V and 2 bases from J, with 11 bases between. Amplification used 60 Vbeta primers and 13 Jbeta primers. Generated by immunoSEQ multiplex PCR, the TCRdb table keeps only in-frame clones and is missing some. This table holds about 130,000 clones, roughly 74% found once. The data stem from a study of cytomegalovirus exposure and HLA in healthy donors. The receptor's source is a man in his forties or fifties in good health and CMV-seronegative. V usage is TRBV7-2 and J usage is TRBJ2-5; no clear D gene. Sequenced material: PBMCs. CDR3 loop: CASSSPNSQETQYF. In DNA, the CDR3 is TGTGCCAGCAGCTCCCCCAACAGTCAAGAGACCCAGTACTTC.